The 22 T cell receptor beta chains below were found in one sample sequenced in a study of radiotherapy plus CTLA-4 blockade in lung cancer. Produced via immunoSEQ multiplex PCR; TCRdb's table is partial and in-frame only. The sample gives tens of thousands of clones, 70% to 80% of which show up once; approximately 8.6% is in the top ten. The sequencing here drew on peripheral blood, taken from a patient treated with radiotherapy plus ipilimumab. The receptor set was obtained from a human donor with non-small cell lung cancer whose response to radiotherapy plus ipilimumab could not be evaluated.

This clone occurred once. J is TRBJ2-7 and V is TRBV28, with 7 bases that match TRBD1. The J segment lost 1 base and the V segment lost 6 bases, leaving 12 bases of the junction unmatched. The CDR3 has 16 amino acids. Germline CDR1 is MDHEN and CDR2 is SYDVKM. Here the CDR3 DNA reads TGTGCCAGCAGCCACTCCGGGGCAGGGGGATCCTACGAGCAGTACTTC. It specifies CASSHSGAGGSYEQYF.

This chain uses TRBV30 with TRBJ1-1; 7 nucleotides agree with TRBD1. The V gene's germline CDR1 is GTSNPN and CDR2 SVGIG (reference sequence). With V trimmed by 8 bases and J by 1 base, 4 bases remained unmatched. The CDR3 is made up of 12 amino acids. CDR3 nucleotide sequence: TGTGCCAGGGGGCGAGAGAACACTGAAGCTTTCTTT. Protein product: CARGRENTEAFF.

V is TRBV7-9 and J is TRBJ2-3; tentative D call: TRBD1 (5 bases). In germline, CDR1 is SEHNR, CDR2 FQNEAQ (reference sequence). Between the trimmed V and J ends, which lost 1 base and 1 base, there was a span of 9 bases. The CDR3 loop spans 15 amino acids. The CDR3 DNA sequence: TGTGCCAGCAGCTTAGAAGGCAGGGGCACAGATACGCAGTATTTT. It is translated as CASSLEGRGTDTQYF.

This clone was seen a few times. V usage is TRBV11-2 and J usage is TRBJ2-3, with 7 bases that match TRBD1. This CDR3 has 16 amino acids. The germline gives CDR1 SGHAT, CDR2 FQNNGV. Trimming cost V 7 bases and J 2 bases; bases outside gene matches: 12. CDR3 DNA: TGTGCCAGCACCAGGGGGTCCGGCGCATTCACAGATACGCAGTATTTT. Amino acid sequence: CASTRGSGAFTDTQYF. Based on the CDR3 plus reference TRBV11-2 and TRBJ2-3, the full variable domain is EAGVAQSPRYKIIEKRQSVAFWCNPISGHATLYWYQQILGQGPKLLIQFQNNGVVDDSQLPKDRFSAERLKGVDSTLKIQPAKLEDSAVYLCASTRGSGAFTDTQYFGPGTRLTVL.

This clone was seen repeatedly, ten times or more. J is TRBJ1-1 and V is TRBV14; D gene unclear. Trimming removed 4 bases from V and 1 base from J, with 13 bases in between. This CDR3 comprises 15 residues. Germline V gene data show CDR1 as SGHDN and CDR2 as FVKESK. The CDR3 sequence is CASSPLPGSNTEAFF. Here the CDR3 DNA reads TGTGCCAGCAGCCCCCTCCCGGGGTCGAACACTGAAGCTTTCTTT.

This clone has just one count. At one of its ends the junction is not consistent with the germline gene, which may arise from a read error. V is TRBV4-1 and J is TRBJ2-1, with D hard to call. The CDR3 runs to 16 residues. CDR1 is MGHRA and CDR2 is YSYEKL in the germline V gene. The CDR3 protein is CAGSQKQASSYNEQFF. The CDR3 bases are TGCGCCGGCAGCCAGAAGCAGGCGAGCTCCTACAATGAGCAGTTCTTC.

J is TRBJ2-1 and V is TRBV11-1; 11 bases match TRBD2. With V trimmed by 6 bases and J by 7 bases, 11 bases remained unmatched. The CDR3 sequence is 16 residues long. The germline gives CDR1 SGHAT, CDR2 FQDESV (reference sequence). The CDR3 DNA sequence: TGTGCCAGCAGAAGAACTAGCGGGAGTGTGGTGAATGAGCAGTTCTTC. The encoded protein is CASRRTSGSVVNEQFF. The full variable domain, rest sourced from reference TRBV11-1 and TRBJ2-1, is EAEVAQSPRYKITEKSQAVAFWCDPISGHATLYWYRQILGQGPELLVQFQDESVVDDSQLPKDRFSAERLKGVDSTLKIQPAELGDSAMYLCASRRTSGSVVNEQFFGPGTRLTVL.

This rearrangement joins TRBV19 to TRBJ2-1, with a possible D match to TRBD1 (6 bases). The CDR3 covers 13 residues. Trimming shortened V by 10 bases and J by 5 bases, and 15 bases separated the two germline ends. CDR1 LNHDA and CDR2 SQIVND come from the germline V gene (reference sequence). This CDR3 reads CATRGRGDNEQFF. The CDR3 coding sequence is TGTGCCACTCGGGGCAGGGGCGACAATGAGCAGTTCTTC.

The genes are TRBV6-5 and TRBJ1-1; 7 bases agree with TRBD1. This CDR3 is built from 14 residues. The germline gives CDR1 MNHEY, CDR2 SVGAGI. J was trimmed by 0 bases and V by 7 bases; bases with no gene match: 5. The CDR3 loop reads CASTSGGLNTEAFF. DNA for the CDR3: TGTGCCAGCACCTCAGGGGGTCTGAACACTGAAGCTTTCTTT.

The chain carries TRBV28 and TRBJ1-4; maybe TRBD1 (5 bases). CDR1 is MDHEN and CDR2 is SYDVKM in the germline V gene. V lost 6 bases and J lost 0, with 11 bases in between. The CDR3 consists of 15 residues. CDR3 protein: CASRDDSATNEKLFF. CDR3 coding DNA: TGTGCCAGCAGAGATGACAGCGCAACTAATGAAAAACTGTTTTTT.

V is TRBV6-5 and J is TRBJ2-5, with 11 bases fitting TRBD2. The germline CDR1 and CDR2 sequences are MNHEY and SVGAGI. The length of the CDR3 is 15 residues. The V gene end was trimmed by 7 bases and the J gene end by 2 bases; junction bases not matched to a gene: 6. The CDR3 spells CASTTWTSGQETQYF. CDR3 nucleotide sequence: TGTGCCAGCACCACGTGGACTAGCGGGCAAGAGACCCAGTACTTC.

The genes are TRBV4-2 and TRBJ2-3; 15 bases match TRBD2. This CDR3 has 19 residues. Germline CDR1 is LGHNA and CDR2 is YNFKEQ. Trimming took 0 bases from V and 5 from J; bases not matched to a gene: 9. DNA for the CDR3: TGTGCCAGCAGCCAAGATCTTGGGACTAGCGGGGGGCGGGTAGATACGCAGTATTTT. It is translated as CASSQDLGTSGGRVDTQYF.

The CDR3 protein is CASSPRVVNTEAFF. CDR3 DNA sequence: TGCGCCAGCAGCCCCAGGGTTGTTAACACTGAAGCTTTCTTT. The V gene is TRBV4-1, the J gene TRBJ1-1; D possibly corresponds to TRBD1 (5 bases). This CDR3 is built from 14 residues. The germline V gene has CDR1 MGHRA and CDR2 YSYEKL. V gave up 4 bases and J gave up 2 bases, with 11 bases separating them.

The rearrangement uses TRBV5-1 and TRBJ2-7; D is undetermined. The ends were cut back, 3 bases at V and 3 bases at J, with 7 bases in the middle. The CDR3 spans 12 residues. CDR1 SGHRS and CDR2 YFSETQ come from the germline V gene. This chain's CDR3 is CASSSGVYEQYF. Written as DNA, the CDR3 is TGCGCCAGCAGCTCAGGTGTCTACGAGCAGTACTTC. The full variable domain, its missing parts supplied by reference TRBV5-1 and TRBJ2-7, is KAGVTQTPRYLIKTRGQQVTLSCSPISGHRSVSWYQQTPGQGLQFLFEYFSETQRNKGNFPGRFSGRQFSNSRSEMNVSTLELGDSALYLCASSSGVYEQYFGPGTRLTVT.

The chain links TRBV4-2 to TRBJ2-1; 9 bases are shared with TRBD1. Germline V lookup: CDR1 LGHNA, CDR2 YNFKEQ. The ends lost 3 bases at V and 5 bases at J; junction bases unmatched: 5. The CDR3 loop spans 15 amino acids. CDR3 DNA sequence: TGTGCCAGCAGCCATCGGACAGGGGACCACAATGAGCAGTTCTTC. Residues: CASSHRTGDHNEQFF.

This rearrangement joins TRBV9 to TRBJ2-5; a possible D gene is TRBD2 (5 bases). CDR1 and CDR2 (germline): SGDLS, YYNGEE. There are 14 residues in the CDR3. The germline V and J ends were trimmed by 4 bases and 3 bases, with 13 bases remaining between them. The CDR3 here is CASSPFEGEETQYF. DNA of the CDR3: TGTGCCAGCAGCCCGTTCGAGGGTGAAGAGACCCAGTACTTC.

The CDR3 region is CASSTGGGTEAFF. The CDR3 nucleotides are TGCGCCAGCTCCACCGGGGGGGGAACTGAAGCTTTCTTT. The chain recombines TRBV5-1 with TRBJ1-1, with D perhaps TRBD1 (5 bases). The CDR3 covers 13 residues. Germline V gene data show CDR1 as SGHRS and CDR2 as YFSETQ. Deletions cut 7 bases from V and 5 bases from J, with 15 bases between. Full variable domain (remainder filled in from reference TRBV5-1 and TRBJ1-1): KAGVTQTPRYLIKTRGQQVTLSCSPISGHRSVSWYQQTPGQGLQFLFEYFSETQRNKGNFPGRFSGRQFSNSRSEMNVSTLELGDSALYLCASSTGGGTEAFFGQGTRLTVV.

This chain joins TRBV29-1 and TRBJ2-5; 10 nucleotides match TRBD1. The CDR3 totals 14 residues. With V trimmed by 4 bases and J by 5 bases, 7 bases remained unmatched. CDR1 and CDR2 from the germline V gene are SQVTM and ANQGSEA. In DNA form, the CDR3 reads TGCAGCGTTGCCCCCGGGACAGGGGTCGAGACCCAGTACTTC. It specifies CSVAPGTGVETQYF.

The chain carries TRBV5-4 and TRBJ2-7; TRBD2 matches 11 bases. Trimming removed 2 bases from V and 4 bases from J; junction bases left unmatched: 2. The CDR3 runs to 14 residues. CDR1 is SGHNT and CDR2 is YYREEE in the germline V gene (reference sequence). The CDR3 protein is CASSFGTSGYEQYF. The CDR3 DNA is TGTGCCAGCAGCTTCGGGACTAGCGGTTACGAGCAGTACTTC.

The chain combines TRBV28 with TRBJ2-5, with a weak D call TRBD1 (5 bases). Per germline, CDR1 MDHEN and CDR2 SYDVKM. V lost 2 bases and J lost 2, with 21 bases in between. There are 18 residues in the CDR3. CDR3 nucleotide sequence: TGTGCCAGCAGTTTAAAGTTCGGATGGACATTACTACAAGAGACCCAGTACTTC. Translating gives CASSLKFGWTLLQETQYF.

A few counts support this clone. This chain uses TRBV6-6 with TRBJ1-1; D uncertain. The germline gives CDR1 MNHNY, CDR2 SVGAGI (reference sequence). V lost 2 bases to trimming and J lost 1 base, with 8 bases between them. The CDR3 length is 14 residues. Here the CDR3 DNA reads TGTGCCAGCAGTTACGGAGGGAAGAACACTGAAGCTTTCTTT. This translates into CASSYGGKNTEAFF.

V is TRBV5-4 and J is TRBJ2-2, with a weak D call TRBD2 (6 bases). V was pared by 3 bases and J by 7 bases, with 19 bases between. Germline V CDR1 and CDR2: SGHNT, YYREEE (reference sequence). The CDR3 length is 16 residues. Here the CDR3 reads CASSSSRGGFGGELFF. CDR3 coding DNA: TGTGCCAGCAGCTCATCCAGAGGAGGGTTCGGCGGGGAGCTGTTTTTT. Based on the CDR3 plus reference TRBV5-4 and TRBJ2-2, the full variable domain is ETGVTQSPTHLIKTRGQQVTLRCSSQSGHNTVSWYQQALGQGPQFIFQYYREEENGRGNFPPRFSGLQFPNYSSELNVNALELDDSALYLCASSSSRGGFGGELFFGEGSRLTVL.